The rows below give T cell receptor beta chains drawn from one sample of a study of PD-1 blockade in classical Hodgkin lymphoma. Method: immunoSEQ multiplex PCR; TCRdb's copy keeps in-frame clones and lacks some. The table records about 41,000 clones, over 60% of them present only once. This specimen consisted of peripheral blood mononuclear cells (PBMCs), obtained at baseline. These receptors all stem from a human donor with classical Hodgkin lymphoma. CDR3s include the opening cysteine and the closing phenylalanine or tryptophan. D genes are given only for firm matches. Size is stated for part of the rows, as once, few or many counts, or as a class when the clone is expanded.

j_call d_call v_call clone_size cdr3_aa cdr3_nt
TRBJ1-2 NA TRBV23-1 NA CASSQSGVGYTF TGCGCCAGCAGTCAATCGGGGGTTGGCTACACCTTC
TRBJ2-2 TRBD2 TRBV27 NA CASSLLIGTSGIPNTGELFF TGTGCCAGCAGTTTATTAATTGGGACTAGCGGGATTCCGAACACCGGGGAGCTGTTTTTT
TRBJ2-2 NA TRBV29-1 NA CSVVTGLNTGELFF TGCAGCGTTGTCACAGGGTTGAACACCGGGGAGCTGTTTTTT
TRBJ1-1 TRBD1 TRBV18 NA CASSPRDRGDTEAFF TGTGCCAGCTCACCACGGGACAGGGGAGACACTGAAGCTTTCTTT
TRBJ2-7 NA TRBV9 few CASSVAPYPHEQYF TGTGCCAGCAGCGTAGCCCCCTATCCCCACGAGCAGTACTTC
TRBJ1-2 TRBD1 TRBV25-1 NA CASGETGLNYGYTF TGTGCCAGCGGGGAGACAGGGCTTAACTATGGCTACACCTTC
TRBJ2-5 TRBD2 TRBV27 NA CASSATSGYETQYF TGTGCCAGCAGTGCCACTAGCGGGTATGAGACCCAGTACTTC
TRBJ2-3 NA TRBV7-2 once CASSFGSTSTDTQYF TGTGCCAGCAGCTTTGGTAGCACTAGCACAGATACGCAGTATTTT
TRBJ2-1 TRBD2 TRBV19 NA CASSISVLAGGNEQFF TGTGCCAGTAGTATTTCGGTACTAGCGGGAGGCAATGAGCAGTTCTTC
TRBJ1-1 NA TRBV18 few CASSPLLMLGNTEAFF TGTGCCAGCTCACCACTTTTGATGCTGGGGAACACTGAAGCTTTCTTT
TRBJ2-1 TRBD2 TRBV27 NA CATERPSGGNEQFF TGTGCCACCGAGAGGCCTAGCGGGGGGAATGAGCAGTTCTTC
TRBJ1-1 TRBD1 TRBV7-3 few CASGQGTEAFF TGTGCCAGCGGACAGGGGACTGAAGCTTTCTTT
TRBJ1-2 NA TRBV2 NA CASSVRNYGYTF TGTGCCAGCAGTGTCCGGAACTATGGCTACACCTTC
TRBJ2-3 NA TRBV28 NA CASSRTTRDTQYF TGTGCCAGCAGTAGGACCACCCGAGATACGCAGTATTTT
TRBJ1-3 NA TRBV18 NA CASSPLWGFGNTIYF TGTGCCAGCTCACCACTGTGGGGGTTCGGAAACACCATATATTTT
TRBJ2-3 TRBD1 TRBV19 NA CASRDRPTSTDTQYF TGTGCCAGCCGGGACAGGCCAACTAGCACAGATACGCAGTATTTT
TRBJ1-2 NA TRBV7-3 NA CASSLRQGEYDYGYTF TGTGCCAGCAGCTTACGGCAGGGAGAGTATGACTATGGCTACACCTTC
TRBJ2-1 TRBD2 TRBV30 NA CAWSPPSGTNLYDEQFF TGTGCCTGGAGTCCTCCTTCCGGGACTAACCTTTACGATGAGCAGTTCTTC
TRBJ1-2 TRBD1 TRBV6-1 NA CASTPGTGRGGYTF TGTGCCAGCACCCCCGGGACAGGGCGAGGTGGCTACACCTTC
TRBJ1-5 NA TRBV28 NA CASFLTGYRDYGNQPQHF TGTGCCAGCTTTCTAACAGGATATCGCGATTACGGCAATCAGCCCCAGCATTTT
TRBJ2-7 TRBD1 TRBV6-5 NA CASGRTGFLYEQYF TGTGCCAGCGGGAGGACAGGGTTCCTCTACGAGCAGTACTTC
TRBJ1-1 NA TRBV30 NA CAWRGAATNTEAFF TGTGCCTGGAGGGGGGCCGCAACGAACACTGAAGCTTTCTTT
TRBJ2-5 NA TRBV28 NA CASSGGLATETQYF TGTGCCAGCAGTGGGGGGCTAGCGACAGAGACCCAGTACTTC